Each of the 27 T cell receptor beta chains below was sequenced from the same sample in a study of identical twins. TCRdb recomputed calls from the 5' RACE reads with MiXCR, one row per CDR3 protein. The sample consists of about 1.7 million distinct CDR3 sequences, around a third of them appearing once. Sequencing input: cord blood. These receptors all stem from a newborn girl in good health.

Ten or more counts support this clonotype. The gene calls are TRBV12-3 or TRBV12-4 and TRBJ2-7; 9 nucleotides agree with TRBD1. V was clipped by 7 bases and J by 4 bases; unmatched bases: 8. The CDR3 is 14 residues long. The CDR3 DNA reads TGTGCCAGCAATACTGGGACAGGGTTTTACGAGCAGTACTTC. Encoded protein: CASNTGTGFYEQYF.

This clonotype has at least ten counts. V is TRBV6-1 and J is TRBJ1-2; 7 nucleotides align to TRBD1. The CDR3 sequence is 13 residues long. Germline-derived CDR1 and CDR2 are MNHNS and SASEGT. V shed 8 bases, J shed 0 bases, and the junction held 3 bases outside the gene matches. Here the CDR3 DNA reads TGTGCCAGCGGGACAGCCCCTAACTATGGCTACACCTTC. Amino acids: CASGTAPNYGYTF.

This clonotype was observed a few times. V is TRBV6-5 and J is TRBJ2-5, with D hard to call. The J call could be wrong; TRBJ2-7 is a better fit for the DNA end. Looked up from germline, CDR1 is MNHEY and CDR2 is SVGAGI. The CDR3 is 12 residues long. CDR3 sequence reads: CASSRDFNEQYF. The CDR3 coding sequence is TGTGCCAGCAGCCGCGACTTTAACGAGCAGTACTTC.

The chain couples TRBV21-1 to TRBJ2-1; TRBD1 was called by the table and not checked on the DNA. TRBV21-1 is an annotated pseudogene. This CDR3 is 16 amino acids long. In nucleotides, the CDR3 is TGTGCCAGCAGCAAAATTTGGGAGAGGGGCGGCAATGAGCAGTTCTTC. The encoded protein is CASSKIWERGGNEQFF.

The table lists this clonotype with a few counts. The rearrangement links TRBV10-3 to TRBJ2-7, with TRBD2 matching 14 bases. CDR1 is ENHRY and CDR2 is SYGVKD in the germline V gene. V dropped 10 bases and J dropped 5; count of bases not matched to a gene: 7. The CDR3 has 14 residues. CDR3 amino acids: CATGTSGSWDEQYF. CDR3 bases: TGTGCCACCGGGACTAGCGGGAGTTGGGACGAGCAGTACTTC.

The chain uses TRBV10-3 and TRBJ2-7; 10 bases align to TRBD1. This CDR3 is 14 amino acids long. V lost 7 bases, J lost 3 bases, and 6 bases stayed unmatched. Germline V gene lookup returns CDR1 ENHRY and CDR2 SYGVKD. CDR3 sequence (DNA): TGTGCCATCACCTGGGGACAGGGGAACTACGAGCAGTACTTC. Protein product: CAITWGQGNYEQYF.

The chain uses TRBV5-1 and TRBJ2-7; tentatively, D is TRBD1 (5 bases). The germline CDR1 and CDR2 sequences are SGHRS and YFSETQ. The ends were cut back, 0 bases at V and 4 bases at J, with 20 bases in the middle. The CDR3 is 17 amino acids. In DNA form, the CDR3 reads TGCGCCAGCAGCTTGGCCCCAGGGATCTGGTGGTCTTACGAGCAGTACTTC. It specifies CASSLAPGIWWSYEQYF.

The genes are TRBV4-1 and TRBJ2-2; perhaps TRBD1 as D (5 bases). The germline V gene encodes CDR1 MGHRA and CDR2 YSYEKL. V lost 4 bases, J lost 0 bases, and 12 bases lay in between. The CDR3 covers 16 residues. Here the CDR3 reads CASSLVATANTGELFF. The CDR3 nucleotides are TGCGCCAGCAGCCTCGTTGCGACAGCGAACACCGGGGAGCTGTTTTTT.

This clonotype was seen a handful of times. The CDR3 sequence: CASSYQGDTEAFF. CDR3 in DNA: TGTGCCAGCAGTTACCAGGGGGACACTGAAGCTTTCTTT. This sequence joins TRBV6-5 and TRBJ1-1; 7 nucleotides match TRBD1. This CDR3 spans 13 amino acids. J was trimmed by 3 bases and V by 2 bases; bases with no gene match: 0. Germline CDR1 and CDR2: MNHEY and SVGAGI.

The table lists this clonotype with a few counts. This sequence joins TRBV25-1 and TRBJ1-6; no clear D. The V gene's germline CDR1 is MGHDK and CDR2 SYGVNS. Trimming stripped 4 bases from V and 4 bases from J, with 8 bases between. The CDR3 sequence is 14 residues long. The CDR3 bases are TGTGCCAGCAGTGGGGTCGGATATAATTCACCCCTCCACTTT. Protein sequence: CASSGVGYNSPLHF.

In this sample, this clonotype turned up a few times. This sequence joins TRBV20-1 and TRBJ2-7; D is unresolved. Germline CDR1 reads DFQATT; CDR2 reads SNEGSKA (reference sequence). CDR3 length: 13 amino acids. Trimming shortened V by 3 bases and J by 2 bases, and 11 bases separated the two germline ends. The CDR3 spells CSASRSATYEQYF. CDR3 coding DNA: TGCAGTGCTAGTAGAAGCGCTACCTACGAGCAGTACTTC.

This clonotype has just a few counts. The genes are TRBV6-5 and TRBJ2-1; the D gene could be TRBD1 or TRBD2 (5 bases each). CDR3 size: 16 residues. V was shortened by 2 bases and J by 2 bases, with 13 bases between the two germline ends. Germline CDR1 MNHEY, CDR2 SVGAGI. CDR3 bases: TGTGCCAGCAGTTACCGGCAGGGAGTTGCCTACAATGAGCAGTTCTTC. It yields the protein CASSYRQGVAYNEQFF.

The table lists this clonotype with a few counts. J is TRBJ1-5 and V is TRBV5-1; possibly TRBD1 for D (6 bases). This CDR3 is 13 amino acids long. V was trimmed by 4 bases and J by 8 bases, leaving 13 bases between them. Germline CDR1 and CDR2: SGHRS and YFSETQ. DNA of the CDR3: TGCGCCAGCAGCCGCAGGGGTGGAGAGCCCCAGCATTTT. Translated, it gives CASSRRGGEPQHF.

The chain joins TRBV12-3 or TRBV12-4 to TRBJ2-7; D is unclear. There are 18 residues in the CDR3. Trimming cost V 2 bases and J 3 bases, with 23 bases left between them. The CDR3 loop is CASSLFKWWHELNYEQYF. CDR3 DNA: TGTGCCAGCAGTTTATTCAAGTGGTGGCATGAACTGAACTACGAGCAGTACTTC.

The chain carries TRBV28 and TRBJ2-7, with D maybe TRBD1 (7 bases). The germline V gene has CDR1 MDHEN and CDR2 SYDVKM. The V gene lost 4 bases and the J gene lost 5 bases, with 15 bases spanning the gap. CDR3 length: 14 residues. The CDR3 DNA sequence: TGTGCCAGCAGTTCGCGGGACAGCTTGAACGAGCAGTACTTC. The encoded protein is CASSSRDSLNEQYF.

This clonotype was observed a few times. The rearrangement links TRBV6-6 to TRBJ2-7; 8 positions match TRBD2. Germline CDR1 is MNHNY and CDR2 is SVGAGI (reference sequence). Trimming removed 10 bases from V and 4 bases from J; junction bases left unmatched: 12. CDR3 length: 14 amino acids. This CDR3 reads CATKRLAGLYEQYF. CDR3 sequence (DNA): TGTGCCACAAAGCGGCTAGCGGGTTTGTACGAGCAGTACTTC.

This sequence joins TRBV18 and TRBJ2-3; 8 bases map to TRBD1. The CDR3 length is 16 residues. CDR1 is KGHSH, CDR2 LQKENI, per germline. J gave up 2 bases and V 8 bases, and 12 bases lay outside the gene matches. CDR3 in amino acids: CASTTTDRVLTDTQYF. CDR3 bases: TGTGCCAGCACGACTACGGACAGGGTGCTCACAGATACGCAGTATTTT.

A word on this clonotype: A much more abundant neighbour one base away suggests this may be a read error. The rearrangement uses TRBV29-1 and TRBJ2-7; tentatively, D is TRBD1 (5 bases). The CDR3 loop spans 14 amino acids. V was shortened by 3 bases and J by 2 bases, with 14 bases between the two germline ends. CDR1 SQVTM and CDR2 ANQGSEA come from the germline V gene. For the CDR3, the DNA is TGCAGCGTTGAGGCTTTGGACAATCCCTACGAGCAGTACTTC. Its translation is CSVEALDNPYEQYF.

The genes are TRBV5-1 and TRBJ2-3; D not resolved. The CDR3 runs 13 residues. The germline CDR1 and CDR2 sequences are SGHRS and YFSETQ. V was pared by 1 base and J by 5 bases, with 8 bases between. The DNA of the CDR3 is TGCGCCAGCAGCTTGAGGCAACAAGATACGCAGTATTTT. Translated, it gives CASSLRQQDTQYF.

V gene TRBV20-1 combines with J gene TRBJ1-2; D is ambiguous. Trimming took 1 base from V and 1 from J, leaving 13 bases between them. This CDR3 is 15 amino acids long. Per germline, CDR1 DFQATT and CDR2 SNEGSKA (reference sequence). The CDR3 here is CSARGGLGSNYGYTF. CDR3 bases: TGCAGTGCTAGAGGAGGACTGGGGAGTAACTATGGCTACACCTTC.

The CDR3 DNA is TGTGCCAGCAGCCAAGAATGGGACAGCACAGATACGCAGTATTTT. Its protein is CASSQEWDSTDTQYF. This chain uses TRBV3-1 with TRBJ2-3, with D perhaps assigned TRBD1 or TRBD2 (5 bases each). Trimming pared 0 bases from V and 0 bases from J, leaving 7 bases between. Germline CDR1 reads LGHDT; CDR2 reads YNNKEL (reference sequence). CDR3 length equals 15 residues.

CDR3 in DNA: TGCAGTGCTAGCAATCCGGGACAGGGGGGCTACGAGCAGTACTTC. Translating it yields CSASNPGQGGYEQYF. The chain carries TRBV20-1 and TRBJ2-1; 11 bases align to TRBD1. The J call may be incorrect, as the DNA end agrees better with TRBJ2-7. Germline V gives CDR1 DFQATT, CDR2 SNEGSKA (reference sequence). CDR3 length: 15 residues.

The J gene is TRBJ2-1, the V gene TRBV20-1, with 7 bases lining up with TRBD1. Unmatched junction bases numbered 13, after V lost 4 bases and J lost 4 bases. The CDR3 runs to 16 residues. Germline CDR1 and CDR2: DFQATT and SNEGSKA (reference sequence). Here the CDR3 reads CSAIPNLGQQYNEQFF. The CDR3 DNA sequence: TGCAGTGCTATCCCCAACCTGGGACAGCAGTACAATGAGCAGTTCTTC.

The sample holds a few counts of this clonotype. This rearrangement joins TRBV20-1 to TRBJ2-4; TRBD1 agrees at 11 bases. V shed 0 bases and J 9 bases; nucleotides not matched to a gene: 7. The CDR3 has 15 amino acids. CDR1 is DFQATT and CDR2 is SNEGSKA in the germline V gene (reference sequence). CDR3 bases: TGCAGTGCTAGAGATTCCTGGGACAGGGGGGCCATTCAGTACTTC. Translated: CSARDSWDRGAIQYF.

Many counts were recorded for this clonotype. This chain uses TRBV5-1 with TRBJ1-2, with 7 bases that match TRBD1. Germline V gives CDR1 SGHRS, CDR2 YFSETQ. The CDR3 spans 23 residues. J was trimmed by 0 bases and V by 6 bases; bases with no gene match: 32. The CDR3 spells CASNQSRDRTILLIPFTNYGYTF. The CDR3 coding sequence is TGCGCCAGCAACCAATCCCGGGACAGAACGATCCTACTAATTCCCTTCACTAACTATGGCTACACCTTC.

This clonotype was observed a few times. The V gene is TRBV6-1, the J gene TRBJ2-5; possibly TRBD2 for D (6 bases). The CDR3 consists of 18 residues. Trimming pared 3 bases from V and 2 bases from J, leaving 22 bases between. Germline CDR1 MNHNS, CDR2 SASEGT. The DNA of the CDR3 is TGTGCCAGCAGTGACTTCCCGGGACTCCTGAGTGGACAAGAGACCCAGTACTTC. This encodes CASSDFPGLLSGQETQYF.

This clonotype was recorded at least ten times. The rearrangement joins TRBV28 to TRBJ2-3, with TRBD1 identical over 7 bases. The ends lost 5 bases at V and 2 bases at J; junction bases unmatched: 4. The germline CDR1 and CDR2 sequences are MDHEN and SYDVKM. The CDR3 is 14 residues long. The CDR3 region has the DNA TGTGCCAGCAGTAAGAGGGGGCCCACAGATACGCAGTATTTT. Amino acids: CASSKRGPTDTQYF.